This entry is about one T cell receptor beta chain. The data were obtained in a study of technical replicates of blood from a handful of donors. Germline V gene data show CDR1 as LGHNT and CDR2 as FRNRAP. The CDR3 runs 16 residues. V was clipped by 7 bases and J by 4 bases; unmatched bases: 15. Some clones are missing from TCRdb's copy, which holds only in-frame ones; the method was immunoSEQ multiplex PCR. The sample contains about 88,000 clones, roughly 94% of which appear only once. The receptor was derived from a human donor in good health. The rearrangement joins TRBV12-5 to TRBJ1-2, with 7 bases matching TRBD1. Sequenced sample: T cells isolated from PBMCs. Written as DNA, the CDR3 is TGTGCTAGTGCCTGGACGGGGACAGTACCCAGCTATGGCTACACCTTC. Translating it yields CASAWTGTVPSYGYTF.